This TCR beta chain stems from a study of Graves' ophthalmopathy and Graves' hyperthyroidism. Looking at the study overall: Blood was drawn at initial diagnosis, before any treatment.

Study conclusions and caveats: The model achieved about 70% sensitivity and 72.22% specificity for ophthalmopathy progression.

Hyperthyroidism cases were recent diagnoses of under 2 months' duration in people aged 18 to 65. Clinical symptoms, serum thyroxine, TRAb, thyroid ultrasound and orbital computed tomography formed the basis of diagnosis. The V gene end was trimmed by 1 base and the J gene end by 5 bases; junction bases not matched to a gene: 4. The CDR3 covers 15 residues. Germline CDR1 reads SGHVS; CDR2 reads FQNEAQ. Transcripts of RNA were the source for amplifying TCR beta CDR3 regions. In the first round, RT-PCR was carried out with HTBI primers, and a multiplex PCR formed the second round. TCRdb independently ran MiXCR on the multiplex PCR reads; one entry per CDR3 protein. The profile shows about 25,000 distinct CDR3 sequences, nearly 50% of them singletons. Comment on this clonotype: Its specificity is unknown.

This sequence originates from an adult woman with stable Graves' hyperthyroidism. V and J are TRBV7-8 and TRBJ2-7, with 11 bases aligning to TRBD2. The source material was peripheral blood. CDR3 sequence (DNA): TGTGCCAGCAGCTTAGTAACTAGCGGGAGTCACGAGCAGTACTTC. Its translation: CASSLVTSGSHEQYF.